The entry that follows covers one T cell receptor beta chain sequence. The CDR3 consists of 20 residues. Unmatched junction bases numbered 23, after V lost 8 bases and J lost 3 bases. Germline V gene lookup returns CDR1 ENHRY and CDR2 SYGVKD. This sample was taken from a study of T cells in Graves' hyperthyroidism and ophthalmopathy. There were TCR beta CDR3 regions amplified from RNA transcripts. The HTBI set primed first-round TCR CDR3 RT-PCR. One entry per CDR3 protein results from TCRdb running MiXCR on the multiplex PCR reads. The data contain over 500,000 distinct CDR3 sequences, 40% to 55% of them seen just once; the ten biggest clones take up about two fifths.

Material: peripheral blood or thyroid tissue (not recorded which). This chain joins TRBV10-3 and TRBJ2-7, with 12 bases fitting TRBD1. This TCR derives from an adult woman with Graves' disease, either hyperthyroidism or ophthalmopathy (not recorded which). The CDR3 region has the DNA TGTGCCATCCGCCGGGACAGGGGGCTAGGCGCCCTCGCCTTCAGCTACGAGCAGTACTTC. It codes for CAIRRDRGLGALAFSYEQYF.